This T cell receptor (beta chain) stems from a study of preoperative IRX-2 immunotherapy in early breast cancer. Treatment indicated: preoperative locoregional IRX-2 cytokine immunotherapy. Samples came from a phase Ib trial of preoperative locoregional IRX-2 cytokine immunotherapy. Germline V CDR1 and CDR2: ENHRY, SYGVKD. The CDR3 totals 13 residues. Unmatched junction bases numbered 3, after V lost 10 bases and J lost 1 base. Data came from immunoSEQ multiplex PCR; TCRdb stores just in-frame clones and leaves some out. Of fewer than 30,000 clones listed, almost 90% were seen once; the top ten hold approximately 9.9%.

The chain links TRBV10-3 to TRBJ2-2; 7 bases agree with TRBD2. This material was acquired from a patient treated with IRX-2 immunotherapy. The sequence was collected from a human donor with breast cancer. The CDR3 DNA follows: TGTGCCACCTCTAGCGGGAACACCGGGGAGCTGTTTTTT. Protein sequence: CATSSGNTGELFF.